This T cell receptor beta chain was observed in a study of CD8 T cells in ankylosing spondylitis. Study results and limitations: Clones linked with disease were CD8+ and fairly uncommon in the peripheral blood.

With molecular barcodes, quantitative 5'-RACE was used to make the TCR beta libraries. TCRdb analysed the 5' RACE reads with MiXCR anew, one entry per CDR3 protein. The sample yields tens of thousands of distinct CDR3 sequences, more than 25% seen once. Concerning this clonotype: The antigen is unknown.

This CDR3 has 13 residues. V shed 6 bases and J 6 bases; nucleotides not matched to a gene: 7. The germline gives CDR1 DFQATT, CDR2 SNEGSKA (reference sequence). This receptor was taken from a male donor with ankylosing spondylitis or in good health (not recorded which). The chain joins TRBV20-1 to TRBJ1-5; 8 bases are shared with TRBD1. Input material: blood, either unsorted or a sorted T cell fraction (not recorded which). CDR3 residues: CSALTGGVQPQHF. The CDR3 DNA reads as TGCAGTGCGCTAACAGGGGGGGTTCAGCCCCAGCATTTT.